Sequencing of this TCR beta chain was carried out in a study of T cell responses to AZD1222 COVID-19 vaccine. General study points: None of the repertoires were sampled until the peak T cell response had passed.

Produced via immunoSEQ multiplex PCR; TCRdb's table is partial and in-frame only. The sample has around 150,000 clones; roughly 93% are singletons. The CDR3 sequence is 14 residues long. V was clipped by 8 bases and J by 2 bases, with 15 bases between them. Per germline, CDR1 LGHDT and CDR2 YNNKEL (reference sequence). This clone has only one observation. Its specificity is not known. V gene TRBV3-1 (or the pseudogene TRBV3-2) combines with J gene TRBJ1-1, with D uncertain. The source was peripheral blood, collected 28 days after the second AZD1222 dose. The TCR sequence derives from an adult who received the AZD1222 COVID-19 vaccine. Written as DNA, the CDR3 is TGTGCCAGCGCGGGAGCGGCCCGTAACACTGAAGCTTTCTTT. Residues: CASAGAARNTEAFF.